A selection of T cell receptor beta chains follows, all from one sample in a study of cytomegalovirus exposure and HLA in healthy donors. Profiled with immunoSEQ multiplex PCR; TCRdb holds only in-frame clones, not every one. The sample table includes approximately 150,000 clones. The source material was PBMCs. Every receptor here comes from a male donor in good health and CMV-seronegative. The CDR3 runs from the conserved cysteine through the conserved F or W. D genes are given only for firm matches.

CDR3aa,CDR3nt,d_gene,j_gene,v_gene
CASSLEAYPRYGYTF,TGTGCCAGCAGCTTAGAAGCCTATCCTCGCTATGGCTACACCTTC,NA,TRBJ1-2,TRBV7-2
CASSLTPIAGSTFYEQYF,TGCGCCAGCAGCTTGACCCCTATAGCGGGGTCTACATTCTACGAGCAGTACTTC,TRBD2,TRBJ2-7,TRBV5-1
CASSSVISANEQFF,TGTGCCAGCAGCTCCGTGATTAGCGCCAATGAGCAGTTCTTC,NA,TRBJ2-1,TRBV5-6
CASSYYPGGGGYGYTF,TGTGCCAGCAGTTACTACCCGGGGGGGGGCGGCTATGGCTACACCTTC,NA,TRBJ1-2,TRBV6-5
CAWSAAPGEQYF,TGTGCCTGGAGCGCGGCACCGGGGGAGCAGTACTTC,NA,TRBJ2-7,TRBV30
CASSQRHIRDNEQFF,TGTGCCAGCAGTCAACGACATATTCGAGACAATGAGCAGTTCTTC,NA,TRBJ2-1,TRBV27
CASSLAAQTQYF,TGTGCCAGCAGCTTAGCAGCGCAGACCCAGTACTTC,NA,TRBJ2-5,TRBV11-2
CASRRTGAGELFF,TGTGCCAGCAGACGAACAGGGGCCGGGGAGCTGTTTTTT,TRBD1,TRBJ2-2,TRBV6-4
CASGLGNTIYF,TGTGCCAGCGGACTGGGCAACACCATATATTTT,NA,TRBJ1-3,TRBV18
CASSWEGVNSPLHF,TGTGCCAGCAGCTGGGAGGGGGTTAATTCACCCCTCCACTTT,NA,TRBJ1-6,TRBV7-9
CASRLRGNTEAFF,TGTGCCAGCAGGTTGAGAGGGAACACTGAAGCTTTCTTT,NA,TRBJ1-1,TRBV6-5
CASSLVGLNYEQYF,TGCGCCAGCAGCTTGGTGGGACTCAACTACGAGCAGTACTTC,NA,TRBJ2-7,TRBV5-1
CASSLWTGANTGELFF,TGCGCCAGCAGCCTGTGGACAGGGGCGAACACCGGGGAGCTGTTTTTT,TRBD1,TRBJ2-2,TRBV5-1
CASSLGVAGNTIYF,TGTGCCAGCAGCTTAGGTGTAGCTGGAAACACCATATATTTT,NA,TRBJ1-3,TRBV7-9
CASSQVGSGAKNIQYF,TGTGCCAGCAGCCAAGTGGGTAGCGGGGCCAAAAACATTCAGTACTTC,TRBD2,TRBJ2-4,TRBV4-2
CASSWGQDTGELFF,TGTGCCAGCAGTTGGGGGCAGGACACCGGGGAGCTGTTTTTT,NA,TRBJ2-2,TRBV6-5
CASSGFLAGGNNEQFF,TGTGCCAGCAGCGGGTTTTTAGCGGGAGGAAACAATGAGCAGTTCTTC,TRBD2,TRBJ2-1,TRBV9
CASSLRTGSTGELFF,TGTGCCAGCAGTTTAAGGACAGGTTCAACCGGGGAGCTGTTTTTT,TRBD1,TRBJ2-2,TRBV27
CASSLGGGAPGYTF,TGCGCCAGCAGCTTGGGAGGGGGGGCGCCCGGCTACACCTTC,NA,TRBJ1-2,TRBV5-1
CASSLGQPSTDTQYF,TGTGCCAGTAGTCTCGGACAGCCTAGCACAGATACGCAGTATTTT,NA,TRBJ2-3,TRBV19
CSVEAGSTEAFF,TGCAGCGTTGAAGCAGGGTCCACTGAAGCTTTCTTT,NA,TRBJ1-1,TRBV29-1
CASSSTSGRGETQYF,TGTGCCAGCAGCTCAACTAGCGGGAGGGGAGAGACCCAGTACTTC,TRBD2,TRBJ2-5,TRBV11-3
CSVVRQGGEQYF,TGCAGCGTTGTCCGGCAGGGAGGCGAGCAGTACTTC,NA,TRBJ2-7,TRBV29-1
CASSPQGASYEQYF,TGTGCCAGCAGTCCACAGGGGGCCTCCTACGAGCAGTACTTC,TRBD1,TRBJ2-7,TRBV6-4
CASTTAGNTGELFF,TGTGCCAGCACGACGGCGGGAAACACCGGGGAGCTGTTTTTT,NA,TRBJ2-2,TRBV27
CASSPSVSRGEDTEAFF,TGTGCCAGCTCACCTTCAGTCAGCAGGGGGGAGGACACTGAAGCTTTCTTT,TRBD1,TRBJ1-1,TRBV18
CASSYGHGVDTQYF,TGTGCCAGCAGCTACGGTCACGGGGTAGATACGCAGTATTTT,NA,TRBJ2-3,TRBV7-2
CASIYRGLGEKLFF,TGTGCCAGCATCTACAGGGGTTTGGGTGAAAAACTGTTTTTT,TRBD1,TRBJ1-4,TRBV2
CASSLAGGLYGYTF,TGCGCCAGCAGCTTGGCGGGAGGGCTCTATGGCTACACCTTC,NA,TRBJ1-2,TRBV5-1
CASSQDLTDTEAFF,TGTGCCAGCAGCCAAGATCTAACAGACACTGAAGCTTTCTTT,NA,TRBJ1-1,TRBV14
CASSHGTSSDTQYF,TGTGCCAGCAGCCACGGGACTTCCTCAGATACGCAGTATTTT,NA,TRBJ2-3,TRBV7-9
CASSPRQGMNTEAFF,TGTGCCAGCAGTCCTCGTCAGGGGATGAACACTGAAGCTTTCTTT,NA,TRBJ1-1,TRBV27
CASSLEGSSGGYNEQFF,TGTGCCAGCAGCTTGGAGGGGTCTAGCGGGGGGTACAATGAGCAGTTCTTC,TRBD2,TRBJ2-1,TRBV5-4
CASSFSGQGDYGYTF,TGTGCCAGCAGTTTCTCGGGCCAGGGGGACTATGGCTACACCTTC,TRBD1,TRBJ1-2,TRBV27
CASSYRGQGAYGYTF,TGTGCCAGCAGTTACAGGGGACAGGGGGCCTATGGCTACACCTTC,TRBD1,TRBJ1-2,TRBV6-5
CASSPDSRGNTIYF,TGTGCCAGCTCACCAGACTCCAGAGGAAACACCATATATTTT,NA,TRBJ1-3,TRBV18
CATSRDLQSNQPQHF,TGTGCCACCAGCAGAGATCTACAGAGCAATCAGCCCCAGCATTTT,NA,TRBJ1-5,TRBV15
CASTPRDRVVNIQYF,TGTGCCAGCACCCCTCGGGACAGGGTGGTAAACATTCAGTACTTC,TRBD1,TRBJ2-4,TRBV28
CASSVRTGTNYGYTF,TGTGCCAGCAGTGTTCGGACAGGGACTAACTATGGCTACACCTTC,TRBD1,TRBJ1-2,TRBV6-1
CASSSRERTGGTGELFF,TGTGCCAGCAGCTCAAGGGAGCGGACAGGGGGCACCGGGGAGCTGTTTTTT,TRBD1,TRBJ2-2,TRBV13
CASSFGGTGTNEQFF,TGCGCCAGCAGCTTTGGGGGGACAGGGACCAATGAGCAGTTCTTC,TRBD1,TRBJ2-1,TRBV5-1
CASSFSGTQYNEQFF,TGTGCCAGCAGCTTTTCCGGGACACAGTACAATGAGCAGTTCTTC,NA,TRBJ2-1,TRBV7-3
CASSYGGEDYGYTF,TGTGCCAGCAGCTACGGGGGAGAAGACTATGGCTACACCTTC,NA,TRBJ1-2,TRBV7-9
CASSTGTSGVPPTNTQYF,TGTGCCAGCAGTACCGGGACTAGCGGGGTTCCCCCCACTAATACGCAGTATTTT,TRBD2,TRBJ2-3,TRBV7-8
CASSPRSGTGEYEQYF,TGTGCCAGCAGCCCAAGATCCGGGACAGGGGAGTACGAGCAGTACTTC,TRBD1,TRBJ2-7,TRBV11-2
CASTGQPNTEAFF,TGTGCCAGCACGGGACAGCCGAACACTGAAGCTTTCTTT,TRBD1,TRBJ1-1,TRBV25-1
CASSLIKADTQYF,TGTGCCAGTAGTTTAATAAAAGCGGATACGCAGTATTTT,NA,TRBJ2-3,TRBV19
CASSPWSSYNEQFF,TGTGCCAGCAGCCCCTGGAGCTCCTACAATGAGCAGTTCTTC,NA,TRBJ2-1,TRBV27